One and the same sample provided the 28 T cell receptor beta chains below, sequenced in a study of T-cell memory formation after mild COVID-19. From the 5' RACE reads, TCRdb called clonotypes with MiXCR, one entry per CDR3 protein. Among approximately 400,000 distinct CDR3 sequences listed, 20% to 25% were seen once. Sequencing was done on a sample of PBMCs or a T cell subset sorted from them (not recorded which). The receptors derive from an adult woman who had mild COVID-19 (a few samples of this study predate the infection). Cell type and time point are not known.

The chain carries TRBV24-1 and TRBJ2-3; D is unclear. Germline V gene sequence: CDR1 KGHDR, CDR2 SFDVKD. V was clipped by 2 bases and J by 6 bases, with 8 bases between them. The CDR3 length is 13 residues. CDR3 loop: CATSDSDVDTQYF. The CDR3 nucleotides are TGTGCCACCAGTGATTCAGACGTGGATACGCAGTATTTT.

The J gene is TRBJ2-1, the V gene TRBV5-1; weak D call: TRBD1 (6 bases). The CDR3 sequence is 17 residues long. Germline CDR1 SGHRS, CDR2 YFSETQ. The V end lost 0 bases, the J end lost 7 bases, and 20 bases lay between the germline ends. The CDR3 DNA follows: TGCGCCAGCAGCTTGGGCTACAGGGAGCGGATGGCGAATGAGCAGTTCTTC. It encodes CASSLGYRERMANEQFF. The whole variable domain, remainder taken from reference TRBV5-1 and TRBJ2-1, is KAGVTQTPRYLIKTRGQQVTLSCSPISGHRSVSWYQQTPGQGLQFLFEYFSETQRNKGNFPGRFSGRQFSNSRSEMNVSTLELGDSALYLCASSLGYRERMANEQFFGPGTRLTVL.

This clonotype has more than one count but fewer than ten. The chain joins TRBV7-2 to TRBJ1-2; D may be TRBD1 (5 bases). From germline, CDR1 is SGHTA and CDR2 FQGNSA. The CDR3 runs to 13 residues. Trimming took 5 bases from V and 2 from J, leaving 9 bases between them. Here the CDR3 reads CASSGEGNYGYTF. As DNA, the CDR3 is TGTGCCAGCAGCGGGGAGGGGAACTATGGCTACACCTTC.

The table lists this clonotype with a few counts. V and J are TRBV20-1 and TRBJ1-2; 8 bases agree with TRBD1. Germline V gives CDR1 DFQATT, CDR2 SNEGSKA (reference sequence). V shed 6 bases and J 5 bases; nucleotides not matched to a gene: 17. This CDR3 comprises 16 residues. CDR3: CSAPTGDITDAYGYTF. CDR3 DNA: TGCAGTGCCCCGACAGGGGATATCACCGATGCGTATGGCTACACCTTC.

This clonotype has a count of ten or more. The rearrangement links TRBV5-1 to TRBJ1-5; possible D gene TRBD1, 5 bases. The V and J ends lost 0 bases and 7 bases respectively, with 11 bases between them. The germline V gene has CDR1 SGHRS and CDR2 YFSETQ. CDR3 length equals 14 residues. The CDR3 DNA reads TGCGCCAGCAGCTTGGGGGGGGAAGAACAGCCCCAGCATTTT. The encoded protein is CASSLGGEEQPQHF. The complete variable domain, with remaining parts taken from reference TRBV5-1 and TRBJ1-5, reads KAGVTQTPRYLIKTRGQQVTLSCSPISGHRSVSWYQQTPGQGLQFLFEYFSETQRNKGNFPGRFSGRQFSNSRSEMNVSTLELGDSALYLCASSLGGEEQPQHFGDGTRLSIL.

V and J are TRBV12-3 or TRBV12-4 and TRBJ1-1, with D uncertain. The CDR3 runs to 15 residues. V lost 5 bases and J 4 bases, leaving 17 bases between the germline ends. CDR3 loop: CASSLLQVRPTEAFF. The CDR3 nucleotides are TGTGCCAGCAGTCTCCTGCAGGTCCGTCCCACTGAAGCTTTCTTT.

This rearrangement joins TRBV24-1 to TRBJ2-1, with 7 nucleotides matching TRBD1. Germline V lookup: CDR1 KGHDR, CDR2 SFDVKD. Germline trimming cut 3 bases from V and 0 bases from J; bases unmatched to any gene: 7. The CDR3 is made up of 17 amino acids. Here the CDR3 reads CATSDTYRGSSYNEQFF. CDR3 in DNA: TGTGCCACCAGTGATACCTACAGGGGAAGCTCCTACAATGAGCAGTTCTTC.

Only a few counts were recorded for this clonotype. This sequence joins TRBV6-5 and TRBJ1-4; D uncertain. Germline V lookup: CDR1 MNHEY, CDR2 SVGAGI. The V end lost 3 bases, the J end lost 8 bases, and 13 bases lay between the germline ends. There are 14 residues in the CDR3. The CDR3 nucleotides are TGTGCCAGCAGTTATCTCCCAGGATGGGAAAAACTGTTTTTT. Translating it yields CASSYLPGWEKLFF.

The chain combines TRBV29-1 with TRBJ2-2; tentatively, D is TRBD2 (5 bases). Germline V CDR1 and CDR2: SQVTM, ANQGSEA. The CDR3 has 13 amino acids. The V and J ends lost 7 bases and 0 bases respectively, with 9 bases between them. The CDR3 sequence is CSASIANTGELFF. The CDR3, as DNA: TGCAGCGCTAGCATAGCGAACACCGGGGAGCTGTTTTTT.

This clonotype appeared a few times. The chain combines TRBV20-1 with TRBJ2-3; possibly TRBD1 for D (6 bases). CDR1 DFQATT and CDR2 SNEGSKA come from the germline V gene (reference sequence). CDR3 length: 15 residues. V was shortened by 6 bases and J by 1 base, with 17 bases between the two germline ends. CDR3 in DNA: TGCAGTGCAACTGGGGGCACAGGTCGCACAGATACGCAGTATTTT. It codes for CSATGGTGRTDTQYF.

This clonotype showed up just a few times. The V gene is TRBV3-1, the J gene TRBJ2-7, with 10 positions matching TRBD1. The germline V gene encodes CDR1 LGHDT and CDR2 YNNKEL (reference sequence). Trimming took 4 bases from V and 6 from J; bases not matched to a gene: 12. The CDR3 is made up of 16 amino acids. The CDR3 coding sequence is TGTGCCAGCAGCCCGGTGCCGGGACAGGGGTTTCCCGAGCAGTACTTC. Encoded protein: CASSPVPGQGFPEQYF.

The CDR3 bases are TGTGCCAGCAGCCCTTCGGGCAGGGTGAGATACAATGAGCAGTTCTTC. Translating it yields CASSPSGRVRYNEQFF. The gene calls are TRBV12-3 or TRBV12-4 and TRBJ2-1, with TRBD1 as a possible D gene (5 bases). Trimming stripped 6 bases from V and 4 bases from J, with 19 bases between. This CDR3 has 16 residues.

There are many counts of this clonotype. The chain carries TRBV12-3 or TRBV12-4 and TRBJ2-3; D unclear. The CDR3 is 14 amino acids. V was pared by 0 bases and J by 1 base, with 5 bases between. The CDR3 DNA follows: TGTGCCAGCAGTTTAGCGCGTGGCACAGATACGCAGTATTTT. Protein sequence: CASSLARGTDTQYF.

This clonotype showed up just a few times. CDR3 amino acids: CASSLPGPTKKLFF. CDR3 sequence (DNA): TGCGCCAGCAGCTTGCCTGGACCGACTAAAAAACTGTTTTTT. The chain uses TRBV5-1 and TRBJ1-4; D gene uncertain. The V end lost 1 base, the J end lost 9 bases, and 13 bases lay between the germline ends. This CDR3 spans 14 amino acids. Germline V gene sequence: CDR1 SGHRS, CDR2 YFSETQ.

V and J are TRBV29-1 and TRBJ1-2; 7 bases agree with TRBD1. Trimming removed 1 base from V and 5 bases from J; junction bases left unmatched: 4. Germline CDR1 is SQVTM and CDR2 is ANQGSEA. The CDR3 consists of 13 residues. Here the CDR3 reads CSVEAPTGYGYTF. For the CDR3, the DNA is TGCAGCGTTGAAGCGCCGACAGGGTATGGCTACACCTTC. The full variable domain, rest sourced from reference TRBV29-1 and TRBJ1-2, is SAVISQKPSRDICQRGTSLTIQCQVDSQVTMMFWYRQQPGQSLTLIATANQGSEATYESGFVIDKFPISRPNLTFSTLTVSNMSPEDSSIYLCSVEAPTGYGYTFGSGTRLTVV.

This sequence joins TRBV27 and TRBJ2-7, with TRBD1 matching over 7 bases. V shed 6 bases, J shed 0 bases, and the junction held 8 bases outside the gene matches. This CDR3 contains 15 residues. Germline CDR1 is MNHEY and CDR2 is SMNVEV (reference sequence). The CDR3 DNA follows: TGTGCCAGCAGACGGACAGGAACAGTCTCCTACGAGCAGTACTTC. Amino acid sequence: CASRRTGTVSYEQYF.

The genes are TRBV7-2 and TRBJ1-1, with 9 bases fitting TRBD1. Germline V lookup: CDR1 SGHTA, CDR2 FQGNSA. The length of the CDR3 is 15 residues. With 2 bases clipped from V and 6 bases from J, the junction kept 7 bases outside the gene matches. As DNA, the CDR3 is TGTGCCAGCAGCTTAAATACAGGGGGCATCCCTGAAGCTTTCTTT. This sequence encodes CASSLNTGGIPEAFF. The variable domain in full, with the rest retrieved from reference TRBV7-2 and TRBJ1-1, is GAGVSQSPSNKVTEKGKDVELRCDPISGHTALYWYRQSLGQGLEFLIYFQGNSAPDKSGLPSDRFSAERTGGSVSTLTIQRTQQEDSAVYLCASSLNTGGIPEAFFGQGTRLTVV.

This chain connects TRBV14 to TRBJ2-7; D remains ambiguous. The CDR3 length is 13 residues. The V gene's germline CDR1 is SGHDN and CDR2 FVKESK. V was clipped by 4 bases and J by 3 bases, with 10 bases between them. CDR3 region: CASSPRTHYEQYF. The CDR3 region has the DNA TGTGCCAGCAGCCCTCGAACCCACTACGAGCAGTACTTC.

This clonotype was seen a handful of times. CDR3 protein: CASSLAGTDGYTF. As DNA, the CDR3 is TGCGCCAGCAGCTTGGCCGGGACAGATGGCTACACCTTC. The chain uses TRBV5-1 and TRBJ1-2, with 7 bases lining up with TRBD1. Germline-derived CDR1 and CDR2 are SGHRS and YFSETQ. The J segment lost 6 bases and the V segment lost 0 bases, leaving 2 bases of the junction unmatched. The CDR3 runs to 13 residues.

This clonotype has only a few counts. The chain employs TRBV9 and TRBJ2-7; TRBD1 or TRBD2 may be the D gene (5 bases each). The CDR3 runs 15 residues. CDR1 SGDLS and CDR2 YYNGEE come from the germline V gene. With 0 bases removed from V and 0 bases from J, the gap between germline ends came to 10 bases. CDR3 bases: TGTGCCAGCAGCGTAGCGTGGGGGAGCTCCTACGAGCAGTACTTC. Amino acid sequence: CASSVAWGSSYEQYF.

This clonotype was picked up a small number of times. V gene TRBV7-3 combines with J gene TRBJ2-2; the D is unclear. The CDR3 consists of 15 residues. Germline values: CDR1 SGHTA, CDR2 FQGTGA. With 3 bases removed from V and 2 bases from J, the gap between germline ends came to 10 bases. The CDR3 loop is CASSFLGSNTGELFF. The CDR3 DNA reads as TGTGCCAGCAGCTTTCTGGGGTCCAACACCGGGGAGCTGTTTTTT.

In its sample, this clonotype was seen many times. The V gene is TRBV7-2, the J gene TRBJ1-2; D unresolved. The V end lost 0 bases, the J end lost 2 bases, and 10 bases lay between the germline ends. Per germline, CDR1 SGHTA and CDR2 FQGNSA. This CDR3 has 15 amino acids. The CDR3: CASSLAGSANYGYTF. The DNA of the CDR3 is TGTGCCAGCAGCTTAGCCGGCAGCGCCAACTATGGCTACACCTTC.

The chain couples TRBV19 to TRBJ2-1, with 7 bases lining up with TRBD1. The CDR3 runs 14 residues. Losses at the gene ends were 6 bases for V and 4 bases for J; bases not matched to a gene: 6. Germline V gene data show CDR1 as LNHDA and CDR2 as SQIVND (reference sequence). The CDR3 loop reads CASRTGTEYNEQFF. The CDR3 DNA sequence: TGTGCCAGTAGGACCGGGACAGAATACAATGAGCAGTTCTTC.

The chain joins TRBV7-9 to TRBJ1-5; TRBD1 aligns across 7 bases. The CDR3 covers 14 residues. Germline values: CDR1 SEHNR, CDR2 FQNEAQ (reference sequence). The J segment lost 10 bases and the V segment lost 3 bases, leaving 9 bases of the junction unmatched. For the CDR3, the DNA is TGTGCCAGCAGCTTCAGGGGGGATCGGGAACCCCAGCATTTT. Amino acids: CASSFRGDREPQHF.

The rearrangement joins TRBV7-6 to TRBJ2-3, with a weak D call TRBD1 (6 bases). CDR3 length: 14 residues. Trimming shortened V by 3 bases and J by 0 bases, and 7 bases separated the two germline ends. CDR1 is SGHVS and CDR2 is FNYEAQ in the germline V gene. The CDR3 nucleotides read TGTGCCAGCAGCTTTACAGGGAGCACAGATACGCAGTATTTT. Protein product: CASSFTGSTDTQYF.

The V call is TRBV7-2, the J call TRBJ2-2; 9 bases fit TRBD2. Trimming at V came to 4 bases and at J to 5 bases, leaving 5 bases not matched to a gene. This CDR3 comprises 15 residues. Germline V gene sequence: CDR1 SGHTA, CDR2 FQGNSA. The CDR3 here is CASSYGLARTGELFF. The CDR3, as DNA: TGTGCCAGCAGCTACGGACTAGCGCGTACCGGGGAGCTGTTTTTT.

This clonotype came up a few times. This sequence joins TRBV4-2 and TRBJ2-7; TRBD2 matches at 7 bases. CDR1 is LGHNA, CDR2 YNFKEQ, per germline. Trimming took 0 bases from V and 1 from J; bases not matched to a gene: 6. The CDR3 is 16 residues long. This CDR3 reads CASSQDELAASYEQYF. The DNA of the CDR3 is TGTGCCAGCAGCCAAGATGAGCTAGCGGCATCCTACGAGCAGTACTTC.

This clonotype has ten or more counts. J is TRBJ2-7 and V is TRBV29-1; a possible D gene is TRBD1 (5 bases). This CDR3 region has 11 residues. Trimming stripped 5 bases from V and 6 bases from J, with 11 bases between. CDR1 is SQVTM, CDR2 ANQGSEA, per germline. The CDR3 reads CSVTLGAEQYF. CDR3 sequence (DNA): TGCAGCGTTACTCTAGGGGCCGAGCAGTACTTC.